These T cell receptor beta chains were read from a single sample in a study of blood T cell repertoires in COVID-19. Only in-frame clones appear in the TCRdb table, and some are missing; sequencing was by immunoSEQ multiplex PCR. The sample lists around 250,000 clones, around four fifths occurring once. Material for sequencing was peripheral blood. The receptor set was obtained from a man aged 30-40 years who had recovered from COVID-19. CDR3s include the opening cysteine and the closing phenylalanine or tryptophan. The order of the fields is CDR3 protein, J gene, V gene.

CASSTLGGAFVNTEAFF TRBJ1-1 TRBV18
CASSPGSGTANEKLFF TRBJ1-4 TRBV27
CASSQGARVMNTEAFF TRBJ1-1 TRBV3-1/TRBV3-2
CASSLHSGPSYEQYF TRBJ2-7 TRBV11-3
CASSERSGGANTGELFF TRBJ2-2 TRBV10-1
CSVGQGINSPLHF TRBJ1-6 TRBV29-1
CASRERYTGTNQPQHF TRBJ1-5 TRBV4-1
CASSFKTGDSGNTIYF TRBJ1-3 TRBV5-1
CASTRQGLGTEAFF TRBJ1-1 TRBV4-1
CASSLDFSSTDTQYF TRBJ2-3 TRBV7-3
CASSIGAASNQPQHF TRBJ1-5 TRBV19
CASSSGTSFYEQFF TRBJ2-1 TRBV5-1
CASNQMDRGPEAFF TRBJ1-1 TRBV19
CASSQGYRGPADTQYF TRBJ2-3 TRBV4-2
CSVKGGGHEQYF TRBJ2-7 TRBV29-1
CASSPRSPTAYNSPLHF TRBJ1-6 TRBV28
CASSPSGETRNTIYF TRBJ1-3 TRBV19
CASSVNPTSDYGYTF TRBJ1-2 TRBV9
CATSGTSGTDTQYF TRBJ2-3 TRBV6-5
CASSHRDRGPDGYTF TRBJ1-2 TRBV3-1/TRBV3-2
CASSLGQGGNYEQYF TRBJ2-7 TRBV4-1
CSASSEGRGGGEQFF TRBJ2-1 TRBV20-1
CSAETEVKQFF TRBJ2-1 TRBV20-1
CASSLEGEGTEAFF TRBJ1-1 TRBV5-4
CASSPPASGANTEAFF TRBJ1-1 TRBV18
CASSPQGLAGGDTQYF TRBJ2-3 TRBV7-9
CAISEHYNEQFF TRBJ2-1 TRBV10-3
CASSPGANYGYTF TRBJ1-2 TRBV7-9
CASIGQGRFTDTQYF TRBJ2-3 TRBV28